One TCR beta chain is described in this entry. No antigen is known for it. No qualities accompany the bases; no much larger clone lies one base away. The data originate from a study of CD4 T cells in relation to SARS-CoV-2 and coronaviruses (dated by TCRdb to the early 2020s). For the wider study: In the ViraFEST assay, PBMCs were cultured with antigen for less than 11 days, after which TCR beta CDR3s were sequenced to identify clonal expansions specific to the antigen. At the level of individual TCR clonotypes, the study measured memory CD4+ T cell crossreactivity between SARS-CoV-2 spike protein and common cold coronavirus spike proteins. Shared crossreactive spike epitopes were mapped to their HLA restriction using patient-derived lymphoblastoid cell lines. For other donors in the study, expansion assays were sequenced with a different, Illumina-based TCR-beta assay. An HIV-1 Nef peptide pool or a culture without peptide was used as the negative reference condition. The Adaptive Biotechnologies TCR-sequencing kit was used to sequence samples from a few pre-COVID donors and the naive versus memory experiments, while other data came from Illumina-based sequencing.

The research as a whole found: Crossreactivity analysis was centred on spike protein, so crossreactivity against other viral proteins was not assessed. Small numbers of patients and of tested TCRs limited the study. Around 65% of donors had memory CD4+ clonotypes that crossrecognized SARS-CoV-2 and at least one common cold coronavirus spike. Compared with monoreactive clones, crossreactive clones had significantly weaker SARS-CoV-2-driven expansion, a result consistent with antigenic imprinting. No donor contributed both pre-pandemic and post-infection samples, which limited tracing the source of pre-existing responses.

The CDR3 goes from the cysteine to the phenylalanine over 16 residues. Left in the record is the CDR3 DNA by itself, 48 bases read in frame from the first base. CDR1 SGHAT and CDR2 FQNNGV were looked up in the germline V gene. Relative to germline, V is missing 5 bases and J is missing 4 bases, with 6 bases of the junction outside any gene match. To prepare the library, the immunoSEQ multiplex PCR assay was applied. The source study handled its data this way. Preprocessing removed nonproductive sequences and CDR3s not starting with C, not ending with F or W, or shorter than 7 amino acids. The MANAFEST web app identified antigen-specific clonotypes based on expansion compared with the reference and other culture wells. A clone counted as positive if significantly expanded in 2 of 3 replicate wells versus the reference culture at FDR below 0.05. A further requirement for positive clones was significant expansion compared with all other tandem wells, along with an odds ratio above 5. CDR3 homology was quantified as pairwise Levenshtein distance, calculated with the stringdist R package after three terminal residues were trimmed from each end. TCRdb mirrors the immuneACCESS table, restricted to in-frame sequences. Some clones are absent from its copies; in checked studies, under half trace to an unresolved V gene, and the reason for the others is unknown. The V and J calls and clone size come from that table; D and trimming were worked out from the DNA. The table for this sample lists approximately 27,000 clones; 60% to 75% of them were counted only once. 10% to 15% of the sample comes from the top ten.

CD4+ T cells from unexposed donors were collected before the COVID-19 pandemic (2011-2018). Following 10 days of culture, the EasySep CD4+ T cell isolation kit was used to isolate CD4+ T cells. As cell numbers permitted, CD4+ T cells from unexposed donors were tested for reactivity to SARS-CoV-2 S and N and to four common cold coronavirus spike pools. Each well received about 2 million PBMCs, cultured in IMDM supplemented with roughly 5.3% human AB serum and 9.5 to 10 IU/ml IL-2. Half of the culture medium was replaced with fresh IL-2-containing medium on days 3 and 7. In general, triplicate replicate wells were used for every peptide culture condition. The leukapheresis product for the unexposed donors was obtained through commercial purchase. Ficoll-Paque PLUS gradient centrifugation was used to isolate PBMCs from either whole blood or leukapheresis product. PBMCs were either cryopreserved at -140°C or used fresh in the expansion assay. The QIAamp Micro DNA Kit was used to extract genomic DNA from the CD4+ T cells.

The chain links TRBV11-2 with TRBJ2-3; 13 central bases correspond to TRBD2. The sequenced sample was CD4+ T cells from PBMCs, cultured in vitro. The clonotype originates from a human donor in good health. The CDR3 in this case is CASSQRLAGGADTQYF. Read as DNA, the sequence is TGTGCCAGCAGCCAGAGACTAGCGGGGGGCGCAGATACGCAGTATTTT.